This T cell receptor (beta chain) was sequenced during a study of shared clonotypes between healthy human individuals. This CDR3 comprises 14 residues. Trimming removed 6 bases from V and 7 bases from J, with 19 bases in between. Germline V gives CDR1 MDHEN, CDR2 SYDVKM. The material for each subset, its genomic DNA, was split evenly across several immunoSEQ plates. TCRdb's copy holds only in-frame clones and misses some; the assay was immunoSEQ multiplex PCR. Of hundreds of thousands of clones detected, around 74% appear once; the ten largest clones hold about 1.7%. This clone was seen once. This clonotype was sampled from a woman aged 30 to 39 in good health. The chain combines TRBV28 with TRBJ2-7, with D uncertain. The sequenced sample consisted of memory CD4+ T cells sorted from blood. Noted subset: CD45RA-negative fraction. CDR3 in DNA: TGTGCCAGCAGGCCTTCACAGACGGCTCGGGAGCAGTACTTC. Amino acids: CASRPSQTAREQYF.